Many counts were recorded for the clone carrying this T cell receptor beta chain. TCRdb itself ran the 5' RACE reads through MiXCR, one entry per CDR3 protein. Counted here are 100,000 to 150,000 distinct CDR3 sequences, roughly 6% occurring once; the ten biggest clones make up 2% to 2.5%. These data come from a study of T-cell memory formation after mild COVID-19. CDR1 is KGHSH and CDR2 is LQKENI in the germline V gene. V was pared by 0 bases and J by 6 bases, with 4 bases of the junction left unmatched. This CDR3 has 15 amino acids. This rearrangement joins TRBV18 to TRBJ2-7; 11 bases line up with TRBD2. Sequenced input: PBMCs or a T cell subset sorted from them (not recorded which). The source of this sequence is an adult woman who had mild COVID-19 (a few samples of this study predate the infection). Cell type and time point are not known. The CDR3 nucleotides are TGTGCCAGCTCACCACCCGCTAGCGGGAGGTTCGAGCAGTACTTC. As protein: CASSPPASGRFEQYF. The full variable domain, rest sourced from reference TRBV18 and TRBJ2-7, is NAGVMQNPRHLVRRRGQEARLRCSPMKGHSHVYWYRQLPEEGLKFMVYLQKENIIDESGMPKERFSAEFPKEGPSILRIQQVVRGDSAAYFCASSPPASGRFEQYFGPGTRLTVT.